This TCR beta chain was recovered during a study of T cells in Graves' hyperthyroidism and ophthalmopathy. Findings and limits, study-wide: Stable hyperthyroidism was told apart from ophthalmopathy by a model built on 13 V-J features. Most thyroid clonotypes expanded above 0.001 were also detected in blood.

This clonotype showed up many times. No antigen is known for it. Deletions cut 2 bases from V and 6 bases from J, with 11 bases between. The germline CDR1 and CDR2 sequences are MNHEY and SMNVEV (reference sequence). The CDR3 contains 14 residues. PBMCs came from over 8.5 ml fresh peripheral blood. The source material, RNA transcripts, was used to amplify TCR beta CDR3 regions. Using the HTBI primer set, a first-round RT-PCR was run on the TCR CDR3. TCRdb analysed the multiplex PCR reads with MiXCR anew, one entry per CDR3 protein. The sample has 130,000 to 150,000 distinct CDR3 sequences, around 20% seen once.

V is TRBV27 and J is TRBJ2-1; tentative D call: TRBD2 (5 bases). The clonotype originates from a woman aged 45-65 years with Graves' hyperthyroidism that later progressed to Graves' ophthalmopathy. Source material: blood. This CDR3 reads CASSLRPGSNEQFF. The CDR3 DNA sequence: TGTGCCAGCAGTTTAAGGCCGGGATCCAATGAGCAGTTCTTC.